Below, 3 T cell receptor beta chains from the same sample are listed, as sequenced in a study of shared clonotypes between healthy human individuals. Clones were read by immunoSEQ multiplex PCR, and TCRdb kept only the in-frame ones, dropping some. The top ten clones hold approximately 0.36% of a sample with some 2,500,000 clones, under 95% of them seen once. The sample taken for sequencing was naive CD4+ T cells from PBMCs. Subset denoted: CD45RA+ positively selected. The receptors come from a man aged 18 to 35 in good health. Some clones in this sample may be carry-over from other donors' samples.

This chain joins TRBV7-9 and TRBJ2-7; TRBD2 might be the D (5 bases). This CDR3 has 11 amino acids. Trimming took 11 bases from V and 5 from J, leaving 13 bases between them. Germline CDR1 SEHNR, CDR2 FQNEAQ (reference sequence). This chain's CDR3 is CASSGSHEQYF. CDR3 DNA sequence: TGTGCCTCCAGTGGGAGCCACGAGCAGTACTTC.

To note about this clone: The sample holds other DNA sequences that translate to the same CDR3. The chain joins TRBV29-1 to TRBJ1-1; a possible D gene is TRBD1 (5 bases). This CDR3 is built from 12 residues. V was trimmed by 4 bases and J by 0 bases, leaving 6 bases between them. Germline CDR1 reads SQVTM; CDR2 reads ANQGSEA. DNA of the CDR3: TGCAGCGTTGGACAGATGAACACTGAAGCTTTCTTT. The encoded protein is CSVGQMNTEAFF. Full variable domain (outside the CDR3, taken from reference TRBV29-1 and TRBJ1-1): SAVISQKPSRDICQRGTSLTIQCQVDSQVTMMFWYRQQPGQSLTLIATANQGSEATYESGFVIDKFPISRPNLTFSTLTVSNMSPEDSSIYLCSVGQMNTEAFFGQGTRLTVV.

The chain is built from TRBV9 and TRBJ1-1, with D tentatively TRBD1 (6 bases). The CDR3 runs 15 residues. Trimming took off 3 bases at V and 4 bases at J, with 16 bases between the two ends. From germline, CDR1 is SGDLS and CDR2 YYNGEE. In nucleotides, the CDR3 is TGTGCCAGCAGCGCAATGGGGGCTGGGGGCACTGAAGCTTTCTTT. It yields the protein CASSAMGAGGTEAFF.